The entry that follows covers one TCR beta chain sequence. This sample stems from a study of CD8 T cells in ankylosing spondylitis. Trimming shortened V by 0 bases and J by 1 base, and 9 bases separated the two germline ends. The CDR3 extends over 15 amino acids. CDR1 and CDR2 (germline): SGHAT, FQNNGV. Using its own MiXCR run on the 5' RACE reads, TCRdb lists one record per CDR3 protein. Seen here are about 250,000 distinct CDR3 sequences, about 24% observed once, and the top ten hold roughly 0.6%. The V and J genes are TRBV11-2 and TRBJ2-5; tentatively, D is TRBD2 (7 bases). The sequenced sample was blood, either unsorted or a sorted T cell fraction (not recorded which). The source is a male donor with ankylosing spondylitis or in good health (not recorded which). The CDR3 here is CASSLDGGPQETQYF. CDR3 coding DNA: TGTGCCAGCAGCTTAGACGGGGGGCCCCAAGAGACCCAGTACTTC.